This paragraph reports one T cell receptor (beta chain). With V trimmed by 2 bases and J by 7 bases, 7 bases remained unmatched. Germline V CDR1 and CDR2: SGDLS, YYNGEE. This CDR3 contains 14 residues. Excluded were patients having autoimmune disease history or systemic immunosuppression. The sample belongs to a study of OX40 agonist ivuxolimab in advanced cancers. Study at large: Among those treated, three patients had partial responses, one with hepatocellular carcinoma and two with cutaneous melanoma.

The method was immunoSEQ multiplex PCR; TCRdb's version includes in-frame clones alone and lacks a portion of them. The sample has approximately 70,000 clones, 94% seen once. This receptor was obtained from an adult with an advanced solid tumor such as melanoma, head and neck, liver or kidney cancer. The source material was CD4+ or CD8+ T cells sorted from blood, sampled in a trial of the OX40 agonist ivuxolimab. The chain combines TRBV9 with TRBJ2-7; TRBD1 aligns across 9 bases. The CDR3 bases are TGTGCCAGCAGCGTCGGGACAGGGATGGGGGAGCAGTACTTC. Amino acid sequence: CASSVGTGMGEQYF.